This record concerns one T cell receptor (beta chain) sequence. Its target is not known. The CDR3 is 14 residues long. Germline V gives CDR1 SGHTA, CDR2 FQGTGA. The germline V and J ends were trimmed by 5 bases and 8 bases, with 18 bases remaining between them. This record belongs to a study of CD8+ T cells in alopecia areata. As for treatment: oral pan-JAK inhibitor, 5-10 mg twice daily. Sequencing used cDNA as its template, made by extracting RNA and reverse transcribing it. Sequenced by immunoSEQ multiplex PCR; TCRdb stores in-frame clones only, minus some. The sample has 200,000 or so clones, 40% to 55% seen once. Study-wide findings and caveats: Many expanded lesional clones persisted during tofacitinib (in both scalp and blood). Researchers report lesional scalp, most notably alopecia totalis/universalis, outstripped normal scalp in clonality. A single nonresponder leaves the baseline CD8+ expansion link to response uncertain.

The source of this sequence is a human donor with alopecia areata. The specimen was CD4+ T cells sorted from blood, collected around week 36, from a patient treated with tofacitinib. The V gene is TRBV7-3, the J gene TRBJ1-2; D gene ambiguous. The CDR3, as DNA: TGTGCCAGCAGCCCAACTCCGGGAGTGGGGGGCTACACCTTC. Protein sequence: CASSPTPGVGGYTF.